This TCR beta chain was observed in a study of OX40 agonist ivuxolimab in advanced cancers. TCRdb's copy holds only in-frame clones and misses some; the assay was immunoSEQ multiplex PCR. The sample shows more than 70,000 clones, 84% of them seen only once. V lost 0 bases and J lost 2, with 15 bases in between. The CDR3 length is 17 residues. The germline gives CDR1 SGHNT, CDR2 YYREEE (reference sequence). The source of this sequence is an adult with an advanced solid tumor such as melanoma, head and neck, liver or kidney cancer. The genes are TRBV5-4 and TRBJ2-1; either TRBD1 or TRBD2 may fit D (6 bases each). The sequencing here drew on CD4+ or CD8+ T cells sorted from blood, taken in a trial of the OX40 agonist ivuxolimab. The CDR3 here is CASSLAGALATYNEQFF. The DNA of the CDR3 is TGTGCCAGCAGCTTGGCAGGGGCCCTAGCGACCTACAATGAGCAGTTCTTC.